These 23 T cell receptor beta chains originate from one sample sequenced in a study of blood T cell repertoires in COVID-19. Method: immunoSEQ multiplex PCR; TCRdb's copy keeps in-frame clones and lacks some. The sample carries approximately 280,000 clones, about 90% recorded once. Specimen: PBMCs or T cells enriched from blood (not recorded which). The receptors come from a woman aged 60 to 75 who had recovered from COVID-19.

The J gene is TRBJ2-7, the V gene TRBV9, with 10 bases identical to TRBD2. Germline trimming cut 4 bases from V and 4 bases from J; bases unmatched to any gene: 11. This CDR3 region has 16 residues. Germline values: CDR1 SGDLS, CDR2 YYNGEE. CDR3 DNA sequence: TGTGCCAGCAGCAAGGGGGAACTAGCGGGATTTTACGAGCAGTACTTC. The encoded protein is CASSKGELAGFYEQYF. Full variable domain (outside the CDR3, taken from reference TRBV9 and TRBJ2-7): DSGVTQTPKHLITATGQRVTLRCSPRSGDLSVYWYQQSLDQGLQFLIQYYNGEERAKGNILERFSAQQFPDLHSELNLSSLELGDSALYFCASSKGELAGFYEQYFGPGTRLTVT.

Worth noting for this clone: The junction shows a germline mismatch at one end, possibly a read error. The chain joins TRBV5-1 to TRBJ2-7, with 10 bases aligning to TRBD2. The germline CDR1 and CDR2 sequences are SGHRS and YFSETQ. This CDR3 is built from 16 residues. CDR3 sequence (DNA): TGCGCCAGCAGCTTGCGGGCTAGCGGGAGCTCCCACGAGCAGTACTTC. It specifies CASSLRASGSSHEQYF. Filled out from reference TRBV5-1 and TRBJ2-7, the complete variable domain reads KAGVTQTPRYLIKTRGQQVTLSCSPISGHRSVSWYQQTPGQGLQFLFEYFSETQRNKGNFPGRFSGRQFSNSRSEMNVSTLELGDSALYLCASSLRASGSSHEQYFGPGTRLTVT.

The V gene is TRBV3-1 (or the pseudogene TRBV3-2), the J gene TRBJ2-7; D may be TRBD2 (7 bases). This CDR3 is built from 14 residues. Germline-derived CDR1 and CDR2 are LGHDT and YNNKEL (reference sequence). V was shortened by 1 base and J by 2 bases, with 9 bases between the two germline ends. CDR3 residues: CASSQVGGPYEQYF. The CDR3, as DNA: TGTGCCAGCAGCCAAGTCGGGGGGCCCTACGAGCAGTACTTC.

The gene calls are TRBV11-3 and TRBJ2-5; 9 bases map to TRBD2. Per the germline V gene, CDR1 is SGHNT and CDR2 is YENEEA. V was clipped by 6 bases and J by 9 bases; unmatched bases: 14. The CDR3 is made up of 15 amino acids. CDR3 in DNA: TGTGCCAGCAGGCCCGCGCGGGAGGGCTCTCCGGCCCAGTACTTC. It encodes CASRPAREGSPAQYF.

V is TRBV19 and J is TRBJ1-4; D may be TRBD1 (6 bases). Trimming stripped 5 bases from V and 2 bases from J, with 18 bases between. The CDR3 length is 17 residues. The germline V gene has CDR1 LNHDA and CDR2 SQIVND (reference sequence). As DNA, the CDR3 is TGTGCCAGTAGTTGGTCGACGAGGACAGCGACTAATGAAAAACTGTTTTTT. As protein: CASSWSTRTATNEKLFF.

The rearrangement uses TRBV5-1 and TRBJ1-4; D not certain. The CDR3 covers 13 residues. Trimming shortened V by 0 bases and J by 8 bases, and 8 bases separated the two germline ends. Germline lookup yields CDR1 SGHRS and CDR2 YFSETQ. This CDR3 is CASSLGKREKLFF. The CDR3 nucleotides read TGCGCCAGCAGCTTGGGCAAGAGGGAAAAACTGTTTTTT.

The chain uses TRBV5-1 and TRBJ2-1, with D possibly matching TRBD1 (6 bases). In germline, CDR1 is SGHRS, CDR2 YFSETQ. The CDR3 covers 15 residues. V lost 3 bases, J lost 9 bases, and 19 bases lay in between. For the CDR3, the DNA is TGCGCCAGCAGCTCGAGGGGGAGTAAAGGTAGTGAGCAGTTCTTC. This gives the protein CASSSRGSKGSEQFF.

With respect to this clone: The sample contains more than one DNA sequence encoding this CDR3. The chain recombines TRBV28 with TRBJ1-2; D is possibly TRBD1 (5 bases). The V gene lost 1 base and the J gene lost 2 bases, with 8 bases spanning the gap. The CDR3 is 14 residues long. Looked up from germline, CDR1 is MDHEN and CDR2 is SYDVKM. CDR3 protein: CASSLLAGNYGYTF. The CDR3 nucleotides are TGTGCCAGCAGTTTATTAGCAGGGAACTATGGCTACACCTTC.

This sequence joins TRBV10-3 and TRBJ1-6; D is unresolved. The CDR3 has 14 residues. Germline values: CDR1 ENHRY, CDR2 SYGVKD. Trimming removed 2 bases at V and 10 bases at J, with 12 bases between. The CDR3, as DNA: TGTGCCATCAGTGAGATAGGCCGTAGCTCACCCCTCCACTTT. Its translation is CAISEIGRSSPLHF.

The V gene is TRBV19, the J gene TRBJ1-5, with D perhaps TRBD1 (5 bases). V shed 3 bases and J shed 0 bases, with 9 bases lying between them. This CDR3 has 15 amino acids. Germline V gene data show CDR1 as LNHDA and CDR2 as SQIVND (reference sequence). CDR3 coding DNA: TGTGCCAGTAGTATGGGGCCCTTTAGCAATCAGCCCCAGCATTTT. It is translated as CASSMGPFSNQPQHF.

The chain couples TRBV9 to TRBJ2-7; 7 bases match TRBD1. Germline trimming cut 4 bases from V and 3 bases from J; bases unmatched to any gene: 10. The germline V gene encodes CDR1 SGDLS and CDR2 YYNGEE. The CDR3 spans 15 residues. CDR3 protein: CASSPRQGRHYEQYF. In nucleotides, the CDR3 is TGTGCCAGCAGCCCCCGACAGGGTCGTCACTACGAGCAGTACTTC.

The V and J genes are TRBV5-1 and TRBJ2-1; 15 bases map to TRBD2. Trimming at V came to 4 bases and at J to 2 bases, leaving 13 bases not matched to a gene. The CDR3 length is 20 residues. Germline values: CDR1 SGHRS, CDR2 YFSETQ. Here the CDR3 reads CASSARGTSGRMETYNEQFF. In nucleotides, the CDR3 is TGCGCCAGCAGCGCGAGAGGGACTAGCGGGAGGATGGAAACCTACAATGAGCAGTTCTTC.

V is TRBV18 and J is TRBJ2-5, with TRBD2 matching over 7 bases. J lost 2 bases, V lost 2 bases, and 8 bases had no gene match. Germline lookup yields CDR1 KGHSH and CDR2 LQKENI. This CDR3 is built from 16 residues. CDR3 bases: TGTGCCAGCTCACCATATGAGCGGGGTAGGCAAGAGACCCAGTACTTC. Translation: CASSPYERGRQETQYF.

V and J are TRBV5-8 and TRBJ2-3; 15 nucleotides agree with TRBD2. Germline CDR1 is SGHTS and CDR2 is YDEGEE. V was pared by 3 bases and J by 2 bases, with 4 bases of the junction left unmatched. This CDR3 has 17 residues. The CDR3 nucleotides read TGTGCCAGCAGCTCCGGGACTAGCGGGGGGCCCACAGATACGCAGTATTTT. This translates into CASSSGTSGGPTDTQYF. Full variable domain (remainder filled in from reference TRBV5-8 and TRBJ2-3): EAGVTQSPTHLIKTRGQQATLRCSPISGHTSVYWYQQALGLGLQFLLWYDEGEERNRGNFPPRFSGRQFPNYSSELNVNALELEDSALYLCASSSGTSGGPTDTQYFGPGTRLTVL.

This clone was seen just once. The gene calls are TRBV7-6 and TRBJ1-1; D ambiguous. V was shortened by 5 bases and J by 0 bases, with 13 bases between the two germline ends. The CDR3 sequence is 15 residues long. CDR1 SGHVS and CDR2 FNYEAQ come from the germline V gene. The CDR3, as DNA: TGTGCCAGCAGCCCAACCCCTAGTATGAACACTGAAGCTTTCTTT. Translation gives CASSPTPSMNTEAFF.

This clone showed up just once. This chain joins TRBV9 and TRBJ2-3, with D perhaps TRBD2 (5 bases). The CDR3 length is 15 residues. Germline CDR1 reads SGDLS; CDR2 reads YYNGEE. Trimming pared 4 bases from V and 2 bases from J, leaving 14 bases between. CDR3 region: CASSSRGGSTDTQYF. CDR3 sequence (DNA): TGTGCCAGCAGCTCGCGCGGCGGGTCCACAGATACGCAGTATTTT.

The CDR3 sequence is CASSRTGTMNTEAFF. Written as DNA, the CDR3 is TGTGCCAGCAGCAGGACAGGGACCATGAACACTGAAGCTTTCTTT. The chain joins TRBV7-2 to TRBJ1-1; the match to TRBD1 covers 8 bases. The length of the CDR3 is 15 residues. V dropped 5 bases and J dropped 0; count of bases not matched to a gene: 5. Germline values: CDR1 SGHTA, CDR2 FQGNSA. Based on the CDR3 plus reference TRBV7-2 and TRBJ1-1, the full variable domain is GAGVSQSPSNKVTEKGKDVELRCDPISGHTALYWYRQSLGQGLEFLIYFQGNSAPDKSGLPSDRFSAERTGGSVSTLTIQRTQQEDSAVYLCASSRTGTMNTEAFFGQGTRLTVV.

CDR3 region: CASRTGQNYEQYF. In DNA form, the CDR3 reads TGTGCCAGCAGGACGGGACAGAACTACGAGCAGTACTTC. The J gene is TRBJ2-7, the V gene TRBV6-5; 7 bases are shared with TRBD1. This CDR3 spans 13 amino acids. The junction had 5 bases not matched to a gene; V was cut back by 6 bases and J by 3 bases. Germline V gene data show CDR1 as MNHEY and CDR2 as SVGAGI.

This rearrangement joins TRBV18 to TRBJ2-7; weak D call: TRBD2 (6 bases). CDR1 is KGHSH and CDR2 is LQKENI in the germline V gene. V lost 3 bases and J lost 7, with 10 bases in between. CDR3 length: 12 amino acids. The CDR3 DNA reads TGTGCCAGCTCACCGGGCGGGGTAGAGCAGTACTTC. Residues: CASSPGGVEQYF. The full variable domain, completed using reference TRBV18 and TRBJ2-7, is NAGVMQNPRHLVRRRGQEARLRCSPMKGHSHVYWYRQLPEEGLKFMVYLQKENIIDESGMPKERFSAEFPKEGPSILRIQQVVRGDSAAYFCASSPGGVEQYFGPGTRLTVT.

CDR3 in DNA: TGTGCCAGCAGCCTCTCCGGACTAGTCCCAGATACGCAGTATTTT. Its protein product is CASSLSGLVPDTQYF. V and J are TRBV3-1 (or the pseudogene TRBV3-2) and TRBJ2-3, with TRBD2 matching over 7 bases. V lost 4 bases and J lost 4; bases outside the gene matches: 8. The CDR3 length is 15 residues. Germline lookup yields CDR1 LGHDT and CDR2 YNNKEL (reference sequence).

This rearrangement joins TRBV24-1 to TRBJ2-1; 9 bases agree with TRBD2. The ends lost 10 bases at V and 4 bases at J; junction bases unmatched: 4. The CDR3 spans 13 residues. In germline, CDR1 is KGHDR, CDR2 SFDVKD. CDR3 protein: CATSSGAYNEQFF. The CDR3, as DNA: TGTGCCACATCTAGCGGGGCTTACAATGAGCAGTTCTTC.

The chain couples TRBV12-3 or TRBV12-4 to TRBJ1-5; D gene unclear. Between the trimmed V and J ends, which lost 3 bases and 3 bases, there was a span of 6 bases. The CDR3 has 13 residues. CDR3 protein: CASSFQANQPQHF. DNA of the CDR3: TGTGCCAGCAGTTTTCAGGCCAATCAGCCCCAGCATTTT.

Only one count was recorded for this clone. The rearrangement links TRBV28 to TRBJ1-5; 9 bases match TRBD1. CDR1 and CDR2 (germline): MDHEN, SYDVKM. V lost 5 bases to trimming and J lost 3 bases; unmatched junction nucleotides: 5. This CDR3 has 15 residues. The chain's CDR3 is CASSPEQGANQPQHF. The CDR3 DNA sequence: TGTGCCAGCAGTCCGGAACAGGGGGCCAATCAGCCCCAGCATTTT.